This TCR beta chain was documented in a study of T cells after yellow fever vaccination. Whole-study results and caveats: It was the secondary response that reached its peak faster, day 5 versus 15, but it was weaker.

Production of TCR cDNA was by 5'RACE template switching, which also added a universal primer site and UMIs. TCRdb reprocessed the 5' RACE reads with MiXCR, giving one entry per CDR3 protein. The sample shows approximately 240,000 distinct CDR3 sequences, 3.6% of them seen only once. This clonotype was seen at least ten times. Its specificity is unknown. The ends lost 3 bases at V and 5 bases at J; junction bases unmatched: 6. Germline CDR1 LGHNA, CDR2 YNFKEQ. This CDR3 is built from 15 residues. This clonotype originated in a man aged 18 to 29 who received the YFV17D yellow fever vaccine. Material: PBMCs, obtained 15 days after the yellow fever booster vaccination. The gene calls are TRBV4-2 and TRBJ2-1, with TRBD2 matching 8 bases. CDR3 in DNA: TGTGCCAGCAGCCACAGGCCGGGGGGGAACAATGAGCAGTTCTTC. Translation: CASSHRPGGNNEQFF.